This T cell receptor beta chain was profiled in a study of Graves' ophthalmopathy and Graves' hyperthyroidism. Findings of the study overall: With 70.59% sensitivity and 72% to 80% specificity, the model predicted ophthalmopathy progression.

Patients with other autoimmune diseases, uncontrolled infections, pregnancy or lactation were excluded. This clonotype was found many times. The target antigen is unknown. Trimming left V 2 bases short and J 5 bases short, with 15 bases between. Germline-derived CDR1 and CDR2 are GTSNPN and SVGIG (reference sequence). The CDR3 loop spans 14 amino acids. The authors amplified TCR beta CDR3 regions from RNA transcripts. Second-round multiplex PCR came after first-round RT-PCR with HTBI primers. Using its own MiXCR run on the multiplex PCR reads, TCRdb lists one record per CDR3 protein. The table shows approximately 460,000 distinct CDR3 sequences, with around 15% occurring only once.

The sequencing sample was made of blood. The V call is TRBV30, the J call TRBJ1-2; D not certain. The clonotype originates from a woman in her twenties or thirties with Graves' ophthalmopathy. This chain's CDR3 is CAWSRFSSIYGYTF. In DNA, the CDR3 is TGTGCCTGGAGTCGGTTTTCTTCCATATATGGCTACACCTTC.